These 4 T cell receptor beta chains share one sample of origin, sequenced in a study of blood T cell repertoires in COVID-19. This table comes from immunoSEQ multiplex PCR, and its TCRdb copy is limited to in-frame clones, with some not included. The data contain around 60,000 clones, roughly 90% of them singletons. Sequenced: peripheral blood. These receptors all come from a middle-aged man with active COVID-19.

The chain carries TRBV27 and TRBJ1-3, with D tentatively TRBD1 (6 bases). CDR1 is MNHEY and CDR2 is SMNVEV in the germline V gene (reference sequence). There are 13 residues in the CDR3. V was trimmed by 5 bases and J by 3 bases, leaving 8 bases between them. CDR3 DNA sequence: TGTGCCAGCAGTACAGGGTTTGGAAACACCATATATTTT. As protein: CASSTGFGNTIYF.

The chain employs TRBV27 and TRBJ2-3, with D possibly being TRBD2 (5 bases). CDR1 MNHEY and CDR2 SMNVEV come from the germline V gene (reference sequence). Trimming pared 6 bases from V and 5 bases from J, leaving 9 bases between. This CDR3 comprises 12 residues. CDR3 coding DNA: TGTGCCAGCAGGAGAGGAGGAGATACGCAGTATTTT. Translation: CASRRGGDTQYF.

The rearrangement uses TRBV5-4 and TRBJ2-5; the match to TRBD1 covers 8 bases. The germline CDR1 and CDR2 sequences are SGHNT and YYREEE (reference sequence). This CDR3 contains 15 residues. V lost 0 bases and J lost 0; bases outside the gene matches: 1. DNA of the CDR3: TGTGCCAGCAGCTTGGGACAGGGGTACCAAGAGACCCAGTACTTC. Its protein is CASSLGQGYQETQYF.

The chain couples TRBV19 to TRBJ2-1; no reliable D call. Germline V gene lookup returns CDR1 LNHDA and CDR2 SQIVND (reference sequence). V was shortened by 4 bases and J by 0 bases, with 16 bases between the two germline ends. The CDR3 is 17 amino acids. CDR3 DNA: TGTGCCAGTAGTAGGCAGCCGACTTTCACCTCCTACAATGAGCAGTTCTTC. Its translation: CASSRQPTFTSYNEQFF.